The 30 T cell receptor beta chains given below trace back to one sample, sequenced in a study of cytotoxic CD8 clonotypes in ibrutinib-treated CLL. The repertoire was sequenced with immunoSEQ multiplex PCR; TCRdb's copy has only in-frame clones and lacks some. The sample includes approximately 320,000 clones, around 66% of them seen just once. The material was PBMCs, obtained after 36 months of ibrutinib treatment. These receptors came from a human donor with chronic lymphocytic leukemia.

The sample holds a few counts of this clone. The chain carries TRBV11-2 and TRBJ1-5, with D hard to call. There are 16 residues in the CDR3. The germline V gene encodes CDR1 SGHAT and CDR2 FQNNGV. Deletions cut 3 bases from V and 6 bases from J, with 18 bases between. The CDR3 loop reads CASSFPYYSVSQPQHF. Written as DNA, the CDR3 is TGTGCCAGCAGCTTCCCTTACTACTCCGTCAGTCAGCCCCAGCATTTT.

V and J are TRBV19 and TRBJ1-1; no clear D. The CDR3 totals 14 residues. Looked up from germline, CDR1 is LNHDA and CDR2 is SQIVND (reference sequence). The ends were cut back, 3 bases at V and 2 bases at J, with 10 bases in the middle. The CDR3 sequence is CASSIMGTNTEAFF. The CDR3 bases are TGTGCCAGTAGTATTATGGGAACAAACACTGAAGCTTTCTTT. Filled out from reference TRBV19 and TRBJ1-1, the complete variable domain reads DGGITQSPKYLFRKEGQNVTLSCEQNLNHDAMYWYRQDPGQGLRLIYYSQIVNDFQKGDIAEGYSVSREKKESFPLTVTSAQKNPTAFYLCASSIMGTNTEAFFGQGTRLTVV.

This chain uses TRBV18 with TRBJ2-7; a weak D match, TRBD2 (6 bases). V was trimmed by 4 bases and J by 0 bases, leaving 13 bases between them. Germline V gene lookup returns CDR1 KGHSH and CDR2 LQKENI. CDR3 size: 15 residues. This chain's CDR3 is CASSRRESPSYEQYF. The DNA of the CDR3 is TGTGCCAGCTCACGCCGGGAGAGTCCCTCCTACGAGCAGTACTTC.

This clone was picked up a small number of times. The J gene is TRBJ2-7, the V gene TRBV18; 8 bases map to TRBD1. Germline loops: CDR1 KGHSH, CDR2 LQKENI. The CDR3 covers 15 residues. Unmatched junction bases numbered 5, after V lost 3 bases and J lost 1 base. CDR3 loop: CASSPNTGGSYEQYF. DNA for the CDR3: TGTGCCAGCTCACCGAATACAGGGGGATCCTACGAGCAGTACTTC.

This clone showed up just a few times. The rearrangement links TRBV4-1 to TRBJ1-5, with D perhaps matching TRBD1 (6 bases). Germline values: CDR1 MGHRA, CDR2 YSYEKL. The V end lost 4 bases, the J end lost 6 bases, and 16 bases lay between the germline ends. The CDR3 has 15 residues. CDR3: CASSRIQGSGQPQHF. The CDR3 nucleotides read TGCGCCAGCAGCCGGATACAGGGATCAGGTCAGCCCCAGCATTTT.

The V gene is TRBV7-8, the J gene TRBJ2-3; D perhaps matches TRBD1 (5 bases). The CDR3 is 18 residues long. V dropped 1 base and J dropped 0 bases, with 17 bases sitting between them. Looked up from germline, CDR1 is SGHVS and CDR2 is FQNEAQ. The CDR3 DNA reads as TGTGCCAGCAGCTTAGACCTCCGGCCCCAGGGCAGCACAGATACGCAGTATTTT. Protein product: CASSLDLRPQGSTDTQYF. The variable domain in full, completed from reference TRBV7-8 and TRBJ2-3, reads GAGVSQSPRYKVAKRGQDVALRCDPISGHVSLFWYQQALGQGPEFLTYFQNEAQLDKSGLPSDRFFAERPEGSVSTLKIQRTQQEDSAVYLCASSLDLRPQGSTDTQYFGPGTRLTVL.

The chain recombines TRBV19 with TRBJ1-2; the D is unclear. Trimming took off 5 bases at V and 5 bases at J, with 6 bases between the two ends. The CDR3 has 11 residues. Germline loops: CDR1 LNHDA, CDR2 SQIVND (reference sequence). This CDR3 reads CASSHVYGYTF. CDR3 DNA: TGTGCCAGTAGTCATGTTTATGGCTACACCTTC.

The chain joins TRBV21-1 to TRBJ1-1; the D segment call TRBD1 is taken from the table without a DNA check. TRBV21-1 is a pseudogene locus. The length of the CDR3 is 14 residues. CDR3 sequence (DNA): TGTGCCAGCCATGGGGACAGGGGGTGTACTGAAGCTTTCTTT. Translated, it gives CASHGDRGCTEAFF.

The chain couples TRBV6-5 to TRBJ2-2; D gene uncertain. The length of the CDR3 is 11 residues. V lost 0 bases and J 12 bases, leaving 5 bases between the germline ends. Germline CDR1 is MNHEY and CDR2 is SVGAGI. CDR3 sequence reads: CASSYSTKLFF. The CDR3 coding sequence is TGTGCCAGCAGTTACTCGACGAAGCTGTTTTTT.

The V gene is TRBV7-9, the J gene TRBJ1-2; tentative D call: TRBD1 (6 bases). Germline V gene lookup returns CDR1 SEHNR and CDR2 FQNEAQ (reference sequence). V lost 8 bases, J lost 4 bases, and 11 bases lay in between. This CDR3 is 12 amino acids long. CDR3 amino acids: CASSGQSYGYTF. The CDR3 bases are TGTGCCAGCTCAGGACAGTCCTATGGCTACACCTTC.

This chain connects TRBV5-4 to TRBJ2-3; tentatively, D is TRBD2 (6 bases). The CDR3 spans 14 residues. CDR1 is SGHNT, CDR2 YYREEE, per germline (reference sequence). V lost 5 bases, J lost 6 bases, and 16 bases lay in between. CDR3 sequence: CASSLGLKSDTQYF. The CDR3 DNA reads TGTGCCAGCAGTCTTGGACTAAAGTCGGATACGCAGTATTTT.

There are a few counts of this clone. The CDR3 loop is CASSLLTGPSSGNTIYF. The CDR3 nucleotides are TGCGCCAGCAGCCTCTTAACTGGCCCTAGCTCTGGAAACACCATATATTTT. The J gene is TRBJ1-3, the V gene TRBV4-1; D uncertain. The germline CDR1 and CDR2 sequences are MGHRA and YSYEKL. The CDR3 is made up of 17 amino acids. V was pared by 4 bases and J by 0 bases, with 16 bases between.

The V call is TRBV9, the J call TRBJ2-7; 7 bases line up with TRBD1. The CDR3 runs to 16 residues. Trimming cost V 0 bases and J 0 bases; bases outside gene matches: 6. Germline CDR1 and CDR2: SGDLS and YYNGEE. The CDR3, as DNA: TGTGCCAGCAGCGTAGGAGACAGGGTAAGCTCCTACGAGCAGTACTTC. Residues: CASSVGDRVSSYEQYF.

J is TRBJ2-3 and V is TRBV7-3; D is possibly TRBD1 (5 bases). The V end lost 2 bases, the J end lost 4 bases, and 16 bases lay between the germline ends. Germline lookup yields CDR1 SGHTA and CDR2 FQGTGA. The CDR3 is 16 residues long. DNA of the CDR3: TGTGCCAGCAGCTTACGTCCCCGGCAGGGCCCAGATACGCAGTATTTT. This encodes CASSLRPRQGPDTQYF.

This clone was detected a few times. The chain carries TRBV15 and TRBJ2-7, with 9 bases fitting TRBD1. J gave up 3 bases and V 1 base, and 7 bases lay outside the gene matches. This CDR3 comprises 16 residues. Germline assignment: CDR1 LNHNV and CDR2 YYDKDF (reference sequence). For the CDR3, the DNA is TGTGCCACCAGCAGAGGGGCGGGACAGGGTATCTACGAGCAGTACTTC. Its translation is CATSRGAGQGIYEQYF. The full variable domain, with the rest looked up from reference TRBV15 and TRBJ2-7, is DAMVIQNPRYQVTQFGKPVTLSCSQTLNHNVMYWYQQKSSQAPKLLFHYYDKDFNNEADTPDNFQSRRPNTSFCFLDIRSPGLGDTAMYLCATSRGAGQGIYEQYFGPGTRLTVT.

The chain is built from TRBV4-1 and TRBJ2-5, with 15 nucleotides matching TRBD2. The CDR3 is 17 amino acids. Germline loops: CDR1 MGHRA, CDR2 YSYEKL. The junction had 3 bases not matched to a gene; V was cut back by 4 bases and J by 0 bases. Here the CDR3 reads CASSLGLAGGYQETQYF. DNA for the CDR3: TGCGCCAGCAGCCTCGGACTAGCGGGGGGGTACCAAGAGACCCAGTACTTC.

The chain is built from TRBV28 and TRBJ1-2; unclear D gene. Trimming cost V 6 bases and J 2 bases, with 16 bases left between them. Germline V lookup: CDR1 MDHEN, CDR2 SYDVKM. The CDR3 spans 15 residues. The CDR3 loop is CASSPGVGLNYGYTF. The DNA for the CDR3 is TGTGCCAGCAGCCCGGGAGTTGGGTTGAACTATGGCTACACCTTC.

The sample holds one count of this clone. The rearrangement joins TRBV9 to TRBJ2-1; possibly TRBD2 for D (5 bases). Looked up from germline, CDR1 is SGDLS and CDR2 is YYNGEE. The V end was cut by 3 bases, the J end by 5 bases, with 18 bases between. CDR3 length: 16 amino acids. The CDR3 nucleotides are TGTGCCAGCAGCGCCCCCAAACTAGTAGTCCACAATGAGCAGTTCTTC. Its protein is CASSAPKLVVHNEQFF. Filled out from reference TRBV9 and TRBJ2-1, the complete variable domain reads DSGVTQTPKHLITATGQRVTLRCSPRSGDLSVYWYQQSLDQGLQFLIQYYNGEERAKGNILERFSAQQFPDLHSELNLSSLELGDSALYFCASSAPKLVVHNEQFFGPGTRLTVL.

Only a few counts were recorded for this clone. The V and J genes are TRBV5-1 and TRBJ1-2; 7 positions match TRBD1. Trimming took 0 bases from V and 8 from J; bases not matched to a gene: 4. This CDR3 spans 13 amino acids. Germline values: CDR1 SGHRS, CDR2 YFSETQ. The CDR3 DNA reads as TGCGCCAGCAGCTTGGAGGGGGCTCGCGGCTACACCTTC. Its translation: CASSLEGARGYTF. Variable domain in full (rest from reference TRBV5-1 and TRBJ1-2): KAGVTQTPRYLIKTRGQQVTLSCSPISGHRSVSWYQQTPGQGLQFLFEYFSETQRNKGNFPGRFSGRQFSNSRSEMNVSTLELGDSALYLCASSLEGARGYTFGSGTRLTVV.

This clone has a single count. The gene calls are TRBV28 and TRBJ1-2, with D uncertain. The CDR3 is 14 residues long. Trimming cost V 2 bases and J 4 bases, with 11 bases left between them. CDR1 is MDHEN and CDR2 is SYDVKM in the germline V gene. CDR3 sequence (DNA): TGTGCCAGCAGTTTAGGAGGATCAGTCTATGGCTACACCTTC. This codes for CASSLGGSVYGYTF.

This clone was found a few times. The chain is built from TRBV5-1 and TRBJ2-2, with a possible D match to TRBD1 (6 bases). The V gene's germline CDR1 is SGHRS and CDR2 YFSETQ. The CDR3 has 17 amino acids. The ends were cut back, 2 bases at V and 3 bases at J, with 17 bases in the middle. CDR3 DNA: TGCGCCAGCAGCTTCCATTACCGGGACATCTACACCGGGGAGCTGTTTTTT. It codes for CASSFHYRDIYTGELFF.

This sequence joins TRBV7-9 and TRBJ1-2; D gene ambiguous. V lost 4 bases and J lost 3, with 9 bases in between. There are 13 residues in the CDR3. Germline V gene sequence: CDR1 SEHNR, CDR2 FQNEAQ (reference sequence). CDR3: CASSSGPYYGYTF. The CDR3 DNA reads as TGTGCCAGCAGCTCCGGACCCTACTATGGCTACACCTTC.

The gene calls are TRBV19 and TRBJ2-7; TRBD1 might be the D (5 bases). Per the germline V gene, CDR1 is LNHDA and CDR2 is SQIVND (reference sequence). The ends were cut back, 7 bases at V and 2 bases at J, with 6 bases in the middle. The CDR3 spans 11 residues. The DNA of the CDR3 is TGTGCCAGTACGGACACCTACGAGCAGTACTTC. This encodes CASTDTYEQYF.

This chain joins TRBV7-2 and TRBJ1-3; D is undetermined. Trimming shortened V by 0 bases and J by 5 bases, and 5 bases separated the two germline ends. The CDR3 length is 13 residues. Germline-derived CDR1 and CDR2 are SGHTA and FQGNSA. CDR3 region: CASSLAFRNTIYF. The CDR3 DNA reads TGTGCCAGCAGCTTAGCGTTCAGAAACACCATATATTTT.

This clone was recorded only once. The rearrangement uses TRBV19 and TRBJ1-1; 7 bases align to TRBD1. CDR3 length equals 15 residues. V lost 7 bases and J lost 1; bases outside the gene matches: 9. Germline V gene lookup returns CDR1 LNHDA and CDR2 SQIVND (reference sequence). Here the CDR3 DNA reads TGTGCCAGTAATAATAGGGGACAGCCGAACACTGAAGCTTTCTTT. Amino acids: CASNNRGQPNTEAFF.

This clone showed up just once. The chain is built from TRBV29-1 and TRBJ1-1; maybe TRBD1 (5 bases). The CDR3 runs to 14 residues. Germline V gene sequence: CDR1 SQVTM, CDR2 ANQGSEA. Trimming removed 6 bases from V and 4 bases from J, with 18 bases in between. CDR3 protein: CSVPGRGDGTEAFF. In DNA form, the CDR3 reads TGCAGCGTCCCGGGACGGGGGGATGGCACTGAAGCTTTCTTT.

This clone was counted a few times. This rearrangement joins TRBV6-1 to TRBJ2-7; D is ambiguous. The CDR3 contains 10 residues. CDR1 and CDR2 (germline): MNHNS, SASEGT. V was shortened by 3 bases and J by 3 bases, with 0 bases between the two germline ends. The CDR3 here is CASSDYEQYF. As DNA, the CDR3 is TGTGCCAGCAGTGACTACGAGCAGTACTTC.

The chain joins TRBV19 to TRBJ2-5; 11 bases are a match to TRBD1. V lost 5 bases to trimming and J lost 7 bases; unmatched junction nucleotides: 9. The CDR3 consists of 15 residues. Per the germline V gene, CDR1 is LNHDA and CDR2 is SQIVND (reference sequence). The chain's CDR3 is CASSPQGQGVGTQYF. The DNA for the CDR3 is TGTGCCAGTAGTCCTCAGGGACAGGGGGTAGGGACCCAGTACTTC.

This rearrangement joins TRBV6-6 to TRBJ2-5; D assignment may be TRBD1 or TRBD2 (5 bases each). The V and J ends lost 6 bases and 4 bases respectively, with 18 bases between them. Germline CDR1 MNHNY, CDR2 SVGAGI (reference sequence). This CDR3 region has 15 residues. In nucleotides, the CDR3 is TGTGCCAGCAGCACTTTTACGGGACGCCCAGAGACCCAGTACTTC. Translating it yields CASSTFTGRPETQYF.

This chain links TRBV27 with TRBJ2-3; D is possibly TRBD1 (6 bases). The CDR3 extends over 14 amino acids. V lost 6 bases and J lost 6, with 16 bases in between. The germline gives CDR1 MNHEY, CDR2 SMNVEV (reference sequence). The CDR3 loop reads CASRVWGQGDTQYF. CDR3 DNA sequence: TGTGCCAGCAGAGTTTGGGGCCAGGGGGATACGCAGTATTTT.